This TCR beta chain was identified during a study of blood T cell repertoires in COVID-19. Study context: Samples of COVID-19 (acute and convalescent) were obtained from the United States, Italy and Spain. T cells, B-cell-depleted T cells, or PBMCs supplied cDNA or gDNA.

V lost 0 bases to trimming and J lost 2 bases, with 8 bases between them. CDR3 length equals 15 residues. CDR1 and CDR2 from the germline V gene are SEHNR and FQNEAQ (reference sequence). Original processing notes: Amplification of reference gene primers provided the estimated nucleated cell counts. Profiled with immunoSEQ multiplex PCR; TCRdb holds only in-frame clones, not every one. For V, J and clone size, that table is used; D and trimming come from the DNA. Of 210,000 or so clones in the sample, 75% to 90% were seen once. Input material: peripheral blood. The chain uses TRBV7-9 and TRBJ1-5; D unclear. This sequence originates from a woman in her thirties or forties with acute or convalescent COVID-19. The CDR3 loop is CASSLAGVGNQPQHF. The CDR3 coding sequence is TGTGCCAGCAGCTTAGCGGGCGTGGGCAATCAGCCCCAGCATTTT.